Shown below are 23 T cell receptor beta chains from a single sample sequenced in a study of cytomegalovirus exposure and HLA in healthy donors. PCR used 60 Vbeta primers and 13 Jbeta primers. Assay: immunoSEQ multiplex PCR; the TCRdb copy retains only in-frame clones and omits some. The sample has approximately 150,000 clones; roughly 73% are singletons. The sequenced sample consisted of PBMCs. These receptors were obtained from a woman aged 18-30 years in good health and CMV-seronegative.

Here the CDR3 DNA reads TGTGCCAGCAGTACGCCTCAGGACAGGGGACCCTACAATGAGCAGTTCTTC. Encoded protein: CASSTPQDRGPYNEQFF. This chain joins TRBV6-4 and TRBJ2-1; 9 bases map to TRBD1. In germline, CDR1 is MRHNA, CDR2 SNTAGT. The V segment lost 5 bases and the J segment 2 bases; nucleotides outside the gene matches: 10. This CDR3 is built from 17 residues.

This clone showed up just a few times. The rearrangement uses TRBV14 and TRBJ1-4; possible D gene TRBD1, 6 bases. V lost 5 bases and J lost 2, with 15 bases in between. Germline V gives CDR1 SGHDN, CDR2 FVKESK. The CDR3 consists of 16 residues. CDR3 amino acids: CASSENWGRTNEKLFF. DNA of the CDR3: TGTGCCAGCAGCGAAAACTGGGGGCGCACTAATGAAAAACTGTTTTTT.

J is TRBJ1-1 and V is TRBV28; 10 bases line up with TRBD1. The J segment lost 0 bases and the V segment lost 6 bases, leaving 1 base of the junction unmatched. The CDR3 sequence is 14 residues long. The germline gives CDR1 MDHEN, CDR2 SYDVKM. CDR3 nucleotide sequence: TGTGCCAGCAGGGGACAGGGGCTGAACACTGAAGCTTTCTTT. Translation gives CASRGQGLNTEAFF.

CDR3 sequence reads: CASSFGSSGNTIYF. In nucleotides, the CDR3 is TGTGCCAGCAGCTTTGGGAGCTCTGGAAACACCATATATTTT. The V call is TRBV7-2, the J call TRBJ1-3, with D hard to call. The germline V and J ends were trimmed by 3 bases and 0 bases, with 6 bases remaining between them. Germline CDR1 is SGHTA and CDR2 is FQGNSA. This CDR3 contains 14 residues.

In regard to this clone: This specimen includes other DNA sequences encoding the same CDR3. The V and J genes are TRBV15 and TRBJ2-1, with a tentative D call TRBD2 (6 bases). In germline, CDR1 is LNHNV, CDR2 YYDKDF (reference sequence). V was pared by 0 bases and J by 9 bases, with 15 bases between. This CDR3 region has 15 residues. CDR3 protein: CATSRDRGSSGEQFF. The CDR3 nucleotides are TGTGCCACCAGCAGAGATCGTGGGAGTAGCGGTGAGCAGTTCTTC.

The genes are TRBV5-5 and TRBJ2-1, with TRBD2 identical over 8 bases. Unmatched junction bases numbered 10, after V lost 2 bases and J lost 0 bases. There are 18 residues in the CDR3. Looked up from germline, CDR1 is SGHKS and CDR2 is YYEKEE (reference sequence). CDR3: CASSFVPRGDHSYNEQFF. CDR3 nucleotides: TGTGCCAGCAGCTTTGTACCGCGGGGGGACCACTCCTACAATGAGCAGTTCTTC.

This rearrangement joins TRBV11-3 to TRBJ2-1; 10 nucleotides line up with TRBD2. Germline values: CDR1 SGHNT, CDR2 YENEEA. CDR3 length: 14 amino acids. After removal of 5 bases from V and 8 bases from J, the junction contained 6 bases not matched to a gene. CDR3 sequence reads: CASSVSGRVDEQFF. CDR3 DNA: TGTGCCAGCAGCGTCAGCGGGAGGGTGGATGAGCAGTTCTTC.

V gene TRBV11-2 combines with J gene TRBJ2-5, with 7 bases lining up with TRBD1. Germline CDR1 and CDR2: SGHAT and FQNNGV. V lost 5 bases, J lost 5 bases, and 5 bases stayed unmatched. The CDR3 extends over 13 amino acids. CDR3 DNA sequence: TGTGCCAGCAGCCGTACAGGGGAGGAGACCCAGTACTTC. Translating gives CASSRTGEETQYF.

The CDR3 nucleotides read TGTGCCAGCAGATTCTCTCGCATGGCTTTGTCTGAAGCTTTCTTT. It yields the protein CASRFSRMALSEAFF. V is TRBV6-1 and J is TRBJ1-1, with D hard to call. Trimming shortened V by 6 bases and J by 6 bases, and 20 bases separated the two germline ends. CDR3 length: 15 residues. Germline V gene data show CDR1 as MNHNS and CDR2 as SASEGT.

The chain employs TRBV5-4 and TRBJ2-3; 7 bases match TRBD2. This CDR3 has 15 amino acids. J lost 4 bases, V lost 0 bases, and 5 bases had no gene match. CDR1 and CDR2 from the germline V gene are SGHNT and YYREEE (reference sequence). The DNA of the CDR3 is TGTGCCAGCAGCTTGGACAGCGCGGGGGCAGATACGCAGTATTTT. It is translated as CASSLDSAGADTQYF.

The V call is TRBV7-2, the J call TRBJ1-6; 7 nucleotides align to TRBD1. CDR1 SGHTA and CDR2 FQGNSA come from the germline V gene. Unmatched junction bases numbered 4, after V lost 5 bases and J lost 9 bases. The CDR3 sequence is 13 residues long. CDR3 sequence: CASSRQGGSPLHF. In DNA form, the CDR3 reads TGTGCCAGCAGCCGACAGGGCGGTTCACCCCTCCACTTT.

The V call is TRBV7-6, the J call TRBJ2-3, with 10 bases matching TRBD2. Germline CDR1 and CDR2: SGHVS and FNYEAQ. The CDR3 consists of 16 residues. After removal of 6 bases from V and 6 bases from J, the junction contained 12 bases not matched to a gene. In DNA form, the CDR3 reads TGTGCCAGCAGTCCCCTCGTAGCGGGGGGTGCTGATACGCAGTATTTT. Translation: CASSPLVAGGADTQYF.

The chain uses TRBV7-2 and TRBJ1-1; weak D call: TRBD1 (5 bases). Germline V gene data show CDR1 as SGHTA and CDR2 as FQGNSA. V was shortened by 5 bases and J by 1 base, with 14 bases between the two germline ends. The CDR3 runs to 15 residues. CDR3 coding DNA: TGTGCCAGCAGCCTCTTTCTGGGGGGGAACACTGAAGCTTTCTTT. This gives the protein CASSLFLGGNTEAFF.

This chain links TRBV27 with TRBJ2-1; 11 bases map to TRBD2. The J segment lost 4 bases and the V segment lost 6 bases, leaving 11 bases of the junction unmatched. Germline V gene data show CDR1 as MNHEY and CDR2 as SMNVEV (reference sequence). CDR3 length equals 17 residues. This chain's CDR3 is CASSNPASGGFYNEQFF. The CDR3 nucleotides read TGTGCCAGCAGCAACCCCGCTAGCGGGGGGTTTTACAATGAGCAGTTCTTC.

The table lists this clone with a count of one. V and J are TRBV5-4 and TRBJ2-5, with 10 positions matching TRBD1. Germline V gives CDR1 SGHNT, CDR2 YYREEE (reference sequence). V lost 4 bases and J lost 4; bases outside the gene matches: 7. The CDR3 is 15 amino acids. DNA for the CDR3: TGTGCCAGCAGCATCGGACAGGGGGTGTCAGAGACCCAGTACTTC. This sequence encodes CASSIGQGVSETQYF.

This clone was recorded once. The V and J genes are TRBV5-1 and TRBJ2-3; tentatively, D is TRBD2 (7 bases). Germline assignment: CDR1 SGHRS and CDR2 YFSETQ. The V and J ends lost 7 bases and 4 bases respectively, with 25 bases between them. The CDR3 sequence is 17 residues long. The CDR3 loop is CASPWGGPWSLPDTQYF. CDR3 DNA sequence: TGCGCCAGCCCGTGGGGGGGGCCTTGGAGTCTTCCAGATACGCAGTATTTT.

This chain joins TRBV11-2 and TRBJ2-3; a weak D match, TRBD2 (6 bases). CDR1 is SGHAT and CDR2 is FQNNGV in the germline V gene. CDR3 size: 14 residues. The V and J ends lost 4 bases and 2 bases respectively, with 10 bases between them. The chain's CDR3 is CASSSGLLTDTQYF. The DNA for the CDR3 is TGTGCCAGCAGCTCGGGACTTCTCACAGATACGCAGTATTTT.

The rearrangement uses TRBV10-3 and TRBJ2-2, with a tentative D call TRBD1 (6 bases). Germline CDR1 reads ENHRY; CDR2 reads SYGVKD. Trimming left V 6 bases short and J 0 bases short, with 11 bases between. There are 15 residues in the CDR3. This CDR3 reads CAIRPGQTNTGELFF. As DNA, the CDR3 is TGTGCCATCAGGCCTGGACAGACGAACACCGGGGAGCTGTTTTTT.

CDR3 DNA sequence: TGTGCCAGCAGCCAAGGGGGCTCCTACAATGAGCAGTTCTTC. Residues: CASSQGGSYNEQFF. The chain recombines TRBV28 with TRBJ2-1; a weak D match, TRBD1 (6 bases). The length of the CDR3 is 14 residues. V was shortened by 6 bases and J by 0 bases, with 9 bases between the two germline ends. Looked up from germline, CDR1 is MDHEN and CDR2 is SYDVKM. Variable domain in full (rest from reference TRBV28 and TRBJ2-1): DVKVTQSSRYLVKRTGEKVFLECVQDMDHENMFWYRQDPGLGLRLIYFSYDVKMKEKGDIPEGYSVSREKKERFSLILESASTNQTSMYLCASSQGGSYNEQFFGPGTRLTVL.

This clone appeared once. The chain joins TRBV7-9 to TRBJ2-7; 11 nucleotides line up with TRBD1. The junction had 7 bases not matched to a gene; V was cut back by 5 bases and J by 4 bases. CDR1 is SEHNR, CDR2 FQNEAQ, per germline (reference sequence). This CDR3 comprises 15 residues. CDR3 DNA sequence: TGTGCCAGCAGCCCCCCCGGGACAGGGGGTTACGAGCAGTACTTC. As protein: CASSPPGTGGYEQYF.

The J gene is TRBJ1-1, the V gene TRBV19, with D uncertain. Trimming removed 2 bases at V and 0 bases at J, with 10 bases between. This CDR3 is built from 15 residues. CDR1 is LNHDA, CDR2 SQIVND, per germline (reference sequence). DNA for the CDR3: TGTGCCAGTAGTATAACGGGGAGAATGAACACTGAAGCTTTCTTT. Amino acid sequence: CASSITGRMNTEAFF. The full variable domain, its missing parts supplied by reference TRBV19 and TRBJ1-1, is DGGITQSPKYLFRKEGQNVTLSCEQNLNHDAMYWYRQDPGQGLRLIYYSQIVNDFQKGDIAEGYSVSREKKESFPLTVTSAQKNPTAFYLCASSITGRMNTEAFFGQGTRLTVV.

The chain links TRBV7-8 to TRBJ1-1, with D possibly matching TRBD1 (6 bases). CDR1 and CDR2 from the germline V gene are SGHVS and FQNEAQ. V lost 5 bases, J lost 4 bases, and 17 bases lay in between. This CDR3 is built from 15 residues. Here the CDR3 reads CASSKQQGVSTEAFF. The CDR3 nucleotides read TGTGCCAGCAGCAAACAACAGGGAGTAAGCACTGAAGCTTTCTTT. The full variable domain, with the rest looked up from reference TRBV7-8 and TRBJ1-1, is GAGVSQSPRYKVAKRGQDVALRCDPISGHVSLFWYQQALGQGPEFLTYFQNEAQLDKSGLPSDRFFAERPEGSVSTLKIQRTQQEDSAVYLCASSKQQGVSTEAFFGQGTRLTVV.

V and J are TRBV5-6 and TRBJ1-2, with a tentative D call TRBD1 (5 bases). The germline gives CDR1 SGHDT, CDR2 YYEEEE. There are 15 residues in the CDR3. V lost 4 bases to trimming and J lost 3 bases, with 16 bases between them. The CDR3 here is CASSIGDRYYYGYTF. DNA of the CDR3: TGTGCCAGCAGCATAGGCGACAGATACTACTATGGCTACACCTTC.